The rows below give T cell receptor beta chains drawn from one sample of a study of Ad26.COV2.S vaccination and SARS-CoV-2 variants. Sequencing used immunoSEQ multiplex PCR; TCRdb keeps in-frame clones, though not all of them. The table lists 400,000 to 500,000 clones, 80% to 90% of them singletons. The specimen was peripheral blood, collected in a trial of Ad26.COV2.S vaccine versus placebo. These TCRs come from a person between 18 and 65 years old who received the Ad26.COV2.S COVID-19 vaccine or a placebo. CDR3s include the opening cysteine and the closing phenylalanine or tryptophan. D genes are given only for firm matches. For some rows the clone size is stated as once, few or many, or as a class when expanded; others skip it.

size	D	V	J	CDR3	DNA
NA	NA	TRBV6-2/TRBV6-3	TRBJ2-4	CASSSSNVAKNIQYF	TGTGCCAGCAGTTCCTCTAATGTAGCCAAAAACATTCAGTACTTC
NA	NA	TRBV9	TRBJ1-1	CASSVRPNTEAFF	TGTGCCAGCAGCGTAAGACCGAACACTGAAGCTTTCTTT
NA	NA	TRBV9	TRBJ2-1	CASSVQGPYNEQFF	TGTGCCAGCAGCGTTCAGGGGCCCTACAATGAGCAGTTCTTC
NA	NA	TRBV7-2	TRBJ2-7	CASSLGLGSTEQYF	TGTGCCAGCAGCTTAGGTCTTGGATCCACCGAGCAGTACTTC
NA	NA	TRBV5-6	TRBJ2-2	CASSLLGTGELFF	TGTGCCAGCAGCTTGTTAGGCACCGGGGAGCTGTTTTTT
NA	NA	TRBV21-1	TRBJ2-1	CASKLGGFSYNEQFF	TGTGCCAGCAAATTAGGGGGATTCTCCTACAATGAGCAGTTCTTC
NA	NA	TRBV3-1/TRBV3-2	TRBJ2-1	CASSQAAGEQFF	TGTGCCAGCAGCCAAGCAGCGGGTGAGCAGTTCTTC
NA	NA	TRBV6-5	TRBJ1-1	CASSYARQALNTEAFF	TGTGCCAGCAGTTACGCCCGACAGGCCCTGAACACTGAAGCTTTCTTT
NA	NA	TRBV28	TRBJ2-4	CASRKLRLGLDIQYF	TGTGCCAGCAGAAAATTAAGGTTGGGGTTGGACATTCAGTACTTC
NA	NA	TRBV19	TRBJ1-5	CASSIIGGSNQPQHF	TGTGCCAGTAGTATCATCGGGGGTAGCAATCAGCCCCAGCATTTT
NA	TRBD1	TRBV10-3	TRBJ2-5	CAIRTGEEETQYF	TGTGCCATCAGGACAGGGGAAGAAGAGACCCAGTACTTC
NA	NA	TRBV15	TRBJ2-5	CATSGYQETQYF	TGTGCCACCAGCGGGTACCAAGAGACCCAGTACTTC
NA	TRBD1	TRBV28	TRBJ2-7	CASSLAGQGLGEQYF	TGTGCCAGCAGTTTGGCCGGACAGGGACTGGGGGAGCAGTACTTC
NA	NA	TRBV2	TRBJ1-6	CASSDSGASYNSPLHF	TGTGCCAGCAGTGACTCAGGGGCTTCCTATAATTCACCCCTCCACTTT
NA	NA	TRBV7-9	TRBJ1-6	CASSLAWTENSPLHF	TGTGCCAGCAGCTTAGCGTGGACAGAGAATTCACCCCTCCACTTT
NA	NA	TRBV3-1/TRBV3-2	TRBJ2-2	CASRTRRAGELFF	TGTGCCAGCAGGACGAGGAGGGCCGGGGAGCTGTTTTTT
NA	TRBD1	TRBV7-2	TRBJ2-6	CATRDRDSSGANVLTF	TGTGCCACCCGAGACAGGGACAGCTCTGGGGCCAACGTCCTGACTTTC
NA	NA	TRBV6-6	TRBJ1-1	CASSSGQGYTEAFF	TGTGCCAGCAGTTCAGGACAAGGATACACTGAAGCTTTCTTT
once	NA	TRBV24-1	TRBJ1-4	CATQSGANEKLFF	TGTGCCACCCAGTCGGGGGCTAATGAAAAACTGTTTTTT
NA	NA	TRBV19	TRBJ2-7	CASSMGGYEQYF	TGTGCCAGTAGTATGGGCGGGTACGAGCAGTACTTC
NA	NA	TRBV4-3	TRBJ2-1	CASSQKGREQFF	TGCGCCAGCAGCCAAAAGGGGCGTGAGCAGTTCTTC
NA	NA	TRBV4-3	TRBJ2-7	CASSQDGFRSYEQYF	TGCGCCAGCAGCCAAGACGGATTTCGCTCCTACGAGCAGTACTTC
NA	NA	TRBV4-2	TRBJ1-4	CASSPGDLSVVFF	TGTGCCAGCAGCCCCGGGGACCTCTCAGTCGTGTTTTTT
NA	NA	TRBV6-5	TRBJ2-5	CASSYPIGETQYF	TGTGCCAGCAGTTACCCCATCGGAGAGACCCAGTACTTC
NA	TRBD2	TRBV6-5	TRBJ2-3	CASSYAGGGTAQYF	TGTGCCAGCAGTTACGCGGGAGGGGGGACGGCGCAGTATTTT
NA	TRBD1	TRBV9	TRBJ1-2	CASSVARGREGYGYTF	TGTGCCAGCAGCGTAGCCAGGGGGCGTGAAGGCTATGGCTACACCTTC
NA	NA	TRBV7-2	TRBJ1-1	CASSLVWGTEAFF	TGTGCCAGCAGCTTAGTTTGGGGGACTGAAGCTTTCTTT
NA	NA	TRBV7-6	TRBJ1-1	CASSLYDGLNTEAFF	TGTGCCAGCAGCTTATACGACGGGTTGAACACTGAAGCTTTCTTT
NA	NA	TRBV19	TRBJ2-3	CASSIRSSADTQYF	TGTGCCAGTAGTATAAGATCGAGCGCAGATACGCAGTATTTT
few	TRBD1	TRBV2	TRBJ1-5	CASIETGGGQPQHF	TGTGCCAGCATAGAGACAGGGGGCGGTCAGCCCCAGCATTTT
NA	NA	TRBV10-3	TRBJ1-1	CAIGPAGPTEAFF	TGTGCCATCGGGCCAGCCGGTCCCACTGAAGCTTTCTTT
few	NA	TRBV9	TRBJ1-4	CASSVGDTNEKLFF	TGTGCCAGCAGCGTAGGAGATACTAATGAAAAACTGTTTTTT
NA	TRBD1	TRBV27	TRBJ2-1	CASRPGGESYNEQFF	TGTGCCAGCAGACCAGGGGGCGAATCGTACAATGAGCAGTTCTTC
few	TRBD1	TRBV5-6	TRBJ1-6	CASSSRTGGLNSPLHF	TGTGCCAGCAGTTCGCGTACAGGGGGCCTGAATTCACCCCTCCACTTT
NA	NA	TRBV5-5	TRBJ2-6	CASSRGLDSGANVLTF	TGTGCCAGCAGCAGGGGCCTAGACTCTGGGGCCAACGTCCTGACTTTC
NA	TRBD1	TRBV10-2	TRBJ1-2	CASSQGQGGYGYTF	TGCGCCAGCAGTCAAGGACAGGGGGGCTATGGCTACACCTTC
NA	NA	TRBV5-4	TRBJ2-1	CASSLARGGYNEQFF	TGTGCCAGCAGCTTGGCCCGGGGAGGCTACAATGAGCAGTTCTTC
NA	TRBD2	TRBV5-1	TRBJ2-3	CASSPGTSGGPSTDTQYF	TGCGCCAGCAGCCCTGGGACTAGCGGGGGCCCGAGCACAGATACGCAGTATTTT
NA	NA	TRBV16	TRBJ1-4	CASSPQGGEKLFF	TGTGCCAGCAGCCCGCAGGGTGGCGAAAAACTGTTTTTT
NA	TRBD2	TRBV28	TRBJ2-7	CASSLWRGVSTAEQYF	TGTGCCAGCAGTTTATGGCGGGGGGTCTCTACAGCCGAGCAGTACTTC
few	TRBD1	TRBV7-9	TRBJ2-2	CASSLGDRRNTGELFF	TGTGCCAGCAGCTTAGGGGACAGGAGGAACACCGGGGAGCTGTTTTTT
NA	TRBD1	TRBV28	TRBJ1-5	CASSTPGQGNQPQHF	TGTGCCAGCAGTACCCCGGGACAGGGAAATCAGCCCCAGCATTTT
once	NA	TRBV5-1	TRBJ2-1	CASSLRGRGVGEQFF	TGCGCCAGCAGCTTGAGGGGAAGGGGGGTAGGTGAGCAGTTCTTC